Presented here are 14 T cell receptor beta chains from one specimen sequenced in a study of T cells after yellow fever vaccination. TCRdb processed the 5' RACE reads anew with MiXCR; each CDR3 protein has one entry. Among 300,000 or so distinct CDR3 sequences listed, about an eighth were seen once. Source: CD4+ T cells sorted from PBMCs, taken 45 days after the yellow fever booster vaccination. Receptors originate from a man in his thirties or forties who received the YFV17D yellow fever vaccine.

In DNA form, the CDR3 reads TGTGCCACCAGTGACCTGGGACTAGCGGGAGTAGAGACCCAGTACTTC. It translates to CATSDLGLAGVETQYF. This chain uses TRBV24-1 with TRBJ2-5; 14 bases agree with TRBD2. The CDR3 sequence is 16 residues long. Germline V CDR1 and CDR2: KGHDR, SFDVKD. V dropped 4 bases and J dropped 4; count of bases not matched to a gene: 4.

This clonotype was detected a few times. V gene TRBV24-1 combines with J gene TRBJ2-1, with TRBD2 as a possible D gene (6 bases). The length of the CDR3 is 16 residues. Germline values: CDR1 KGHDR, CDR2 SFDVKD. V was cut by 9 bases and J by 9 bases, with 26 bases left in between. The CDR3: CATPRAGRNVSGEQFF. CDR3 coding DNA: TGTGCCACCCCTAGGGCGGGACGGAACGTTTCGGGTGAGCAGTTCTTC.

This clonotype was seen ten or more times. The chain is built from TRBV5-5 and TRBJ2-5; no reliable D call. The ends were cut back, 2 bases at V and 5 bases at J, with 10 bases in the middle. The CDR3 has 13 residues. The germline CDR1 and CDR2 sequences are SGHKS and YYEKEE (reference sequence). CDR3 protein: CASSFSTAETQYF. As DNA, the CDR3 is TGTGCCAGCAGCTTTTCTACGGCGGAGACCCAGTACTTC. The full variable domain, rest sourced from reference TRBV5-5 and TRBJ2-5, is DAGVTQSPTHLIKTRGQQVTLRCSPISGHKSVSWYQQVLGQGPQFIFQYYEKEERGRGNFPDRFSARQFPNYSSELNVNALLLGDSALYLCASSFSTAETQYFGPGTRLLVL.

Turning to this clonotype: This may arise from a read error, as a much more abundant clone is one base away. The V and J genes are TRBV7-2 and TRBJ2-2; perhaps TRBD2 as D (5 bases). This CDR3 contains 13 residues. Trimming took off 5 bases at V and 13 bases at J, with 17 bases between the two ends. Germline CDR1 and CDR2: SGHTA and FQGNSA. The CDR3: CASSPTRLWGLFF. The DNA for the CDR3 is TGTGCCAGCAGCCCGACCCGACTATGGGGGCTGTTTTTT.

This clonotype was seen more than once but under ten times. The CDR3 DNA is TGTGCCAGCTCAGACGGGTCTGGGGCCAACGTCCTGACTTTC. It encodes CASSDGSGANVLTF. The J gene is TRBJ2-6, the V gene TRBV18; D gene unclear. The ends were cut back, 5 bases at V and 1 base at J, with 6 bases in the middle. CDR1 is KGHSH, CDR2 LQKENI, per germline. The CDR3 has 14 amino acids.

This clonotype was observed a handful of times. The rearrangement links TRBV2 to TRBJ2-2; possibly TRBD2 for D (6 bases). Trimming cost V 0 bases and J 6 bases, with 11 bases left between them. The germline V gene encodes CDR1 SNHLY and CDR2 FYNNEI. This CDR3 is 15 amino acids long. In DNA form, the CDR3 reads TGTGCCAGCAGTGAAGCGGCGGGACCATCCGGGGAGCTGTTTTTT. This gives the protein CASSEAAGPSGELFF.

The gene calls are TRBV20-1 and TRBJ2-1; possibly TRBD1 for D (6 bases). The ends were cut back, 6 bases at V and 4 bases at J, with 13 bases in the middle. The CDR3 runs 13 residues. CDR1 is DFQATT and CDR2 is SNEGSKA in the germline V gene (reference sequence). The CDR3 sequence: CSARLGAYNEQFF. The CDR3 DNA follows: TGCAGTGCGCGGTTGGGGGCGTACAATGAGCAGTTCTTC.

This clonotype appeared a few times. This sequence joins TRBV6-2 or TRBV6-3 and TRBJ1-1; TRBD1 might be the D (6 bases). This CDR3 is built from 14 residues. V lost 4 bases to trimming and J lost 5 bases, with 14 bases between them. Germline assignment: CDR1 MNHEY and CDR2 SVGEGT. The DNA of the CDR3 is TGTGCCAGCAGTTTTCCCCCCGGACAGACTGAAGCTTTCTTT. It is translated as CASSFPPGQTEAFF.

The J gene is TRBJ1-1, the V gene TRBV29-1; D call uncertain. V was shortened by 7 bases and J by 2 bases, with 11 bases between the two germline ends. The CDR3 length is 12 residues. The germline CDR1 and CDR2 sequences are SQVTM and ANQGSEA. The CDR3 DNA sequence: TGCAGCGCGTGTGGTTTCAACACTGAAGCTTTCTTT. Translation gives CSACGFNTEAFF.

Many counts were recorded for this clonotype. The chain recombines TRBV7-2 with TRBJ2-5; TRBD2 matches 8 bases. The CDR3 loop spans 16 amino acids. Germline assignment: CDR1 SGHTA and CDR2 FQGNSA. Trimming took 1 base from V and 5 from J; bases not matched to a gene: 9. The CDR3 coding sequence is TGTGCCAGCAGCTTAGTTTCGGGTAGACTAGCGGAGACCCAGTACTTC. This encodes CASSLVSGRLAETQYF. Full variable domain (outside the CDR3, taken from reference TRBV7-2 and TRBJ2-5): GAGVSQSPSNKVTEKGKDVELRCDPISGHTALYWYRQSLGQGLEFLIYFQGNSAPDKSGLPSDRFSAERTGGSVSTLTIQRTQQEDSAVYLCASSLVSGRLAETQYFGPGTRLLVL.

This clonotype has just a few counts. The genes are TRBV28 and TRBJ2-7, with a weak D call TRBD2 (5 bases). Per the germline V gene, CDR1 is MDHEN and CDR2 is SYDVKM. The V gene lost 6 bases and the J gene lost 2 bases, with 20 bases spanning the gap. The length of the CDR3 is 16 residues. The CDR3 sequence is CASSPPVRAATYEQYF. Here the CDR3 DNA reads TGTGCCAGCAGCCCACCGGTGAGGGCTGCGACCTACGAGCAGTACTTC.

The chain couples TRBV5-8 to TRBJ1-4; the D is unclear. The CDR3 spans 14 residues. V was shortened by 4 bases and J by 8 bases, with 15 bases between the two germline ends. Germline V gives CDR1 SGHTS, CDR2 YDEGEE. The CDR3 spells CASSEIGLPEKLFF. The DNA for the CDR3 is TGTGCCAGCAGCGAAATCGGCCTGCCGGAAAAACTGTTTTTT. The full variable domain, its missing parts supplied by reference TRBV5-8 and TRBJ1-4, is EAGVTQSPTHLIKTRGQQATLRCSPISGHTSVYWYQQALGLGLQFLLWYDEGEERNRGNFPPRFSGRQFPNYSSELNVNALELEDSALYLCASSEIGLPEKLFFGSGTQLSVL.

The table lists this clonotype with a few counts. V usage is TRBV5-1 and J usage is TRBJ2-2; D is unresolved. The length of the CDR3 is 13 residues. The V end lost 0 bases, the J end lost 5 bases, and 5 bases lay between the germline ends. CDR1 is SGHRS, CDR2 YFSETQ, per germline. The CDR3 bases are TGCGCCAGCAGCTTGGAGCTAACCGGGGAGCTGTTTTTT. Encoded protein: CASSLELTGELFF.

CDR3 residues: CASSQEGPSSGNTIYF. DNA of the CDR3: TGCGCCAGCAGCCAAGAAGGACCGAGCTCTGGAAACACCATATATTTT. This chain connects TRBV4-3 to TRBJ1-3, with D hard to call. The CDR3 has 16 amino acids. Trimming took off 0 bases at V and 0 bases at J, with 9 bases between the two ends. Per the germline V gene, CDR1 is LGHNA and CDR2 is YSLEER.